Below, 20 T cell receptor beta chains from the same sample are listed, as sequenced in a study of T cells in Graves' hyperthyroidism and ophthalmopathy. RNA transcripts provided the source from which TCR beta CDR3 regions were amplified. The TCR CDR3 was amplified in a first-round RT-PCR using the HTBI primer set. TCRdb processed the multiplex PCR reads anew with MiXCR; each CDR3 protein has one entry. This sample has about 530,000 distinct CDR3 sequences, with 17% found just once. Sequencing was performed on blood. These receptors were collected from a woman aged 18-29 years with Graves' ophthalmopathy.

This clonotype was seen many times. This sequence joins TRBV28 and TRBJ1-1; D call uncertain. This CDR3 has 12 amino acids. V was clipped by 5 bases and J by 5 bases, with 9 bases between them. CDR1 is MDHEN, CDR2 SYDVKM, per germline. CDR3 residues: CASSVTGTEAFF. In DNA form, the CDR3 reads TGTGCCAGCAGTGTAACTGGTACTGAAGCTTTCTTT.

The chain links TRBV7-6 to TRBJ2-3, with 8 nucleotides matching TRBD2. Trimming took 5 bases from V and 2 from J; bases not matched to a gene: 6. CDR3 size: 15 residues. Germline lookup yields CDR1 SGHVS and CDR2 FNYEAQ. This CDR3 is CASSQTGGPTDTQYF. DNA of the CDR3: TGTGCCAGCAGCCAAACGGGGGGGCCCACAGATACGCAGTATTTT.

This clonotype occurred a few times. This may be a read error, as it is one base from a much larger clone. The V and J genes are TRBV13 and TRBJ1-1; D is uncertain. This CDR3 contains 14 residues. Germline V gives CDR1 PRHDT, CDR2 FYEKMQ (reference sequence). DNA of the CDR3: TGTGCCGGCAGCATTAGGGTTGTCGGCACTGAAGCTTTCTTT. Amino acid sequence: CAGSIRVVGTEAFF.

The rearrangement links TRBV10-3 to TRBJ2-1; 8 nucleotides line up with TRBD1. CDR1 and CDR2 (germline): ENHRY, SYGVKD. CDR3 length: 14 residues. V lost 7 bases to trimming and J lost 5 bases; unmatched junction nucleotides: 7. This chain's CDR3 is CAITETGANNEQFF. Here the CDR3 DNA reads TGTGCCATCACCGAGACAGGGGCTAACAATGAGCAGTTCTTC.

The CDR3 region is CASSFSLGNEPQHF. The CDR3 DNA reads as TGTGCCAGCAGTTTCTCCCTGGGGAATGAGCCCCAGCATTTT. The V and J genes are TRBV6-2 or TRBV6-3 and TRBJ1-5; no firm D call. The germline V and J ends were trimmed by 4 bases and 8 bases, with 15 bases remaining between them. From germline, CDR1 is MNHEY and CDR2 SVGEGT. CDR3 length: 14 residues.

This clonotype was detected a few times. This chain uses TRBV29-1 with TRBJ2-3, with no clear D. The CDR3 spans 12 residues. Germline V gene lookup returns CDR1 SQVTM and CDR2 ANQGSEA. Trimming removed 3 bases at V and 5 bases at J, with 9 bases between. The CDR3 sequence is CSVELVEDTQYF. The CDR3 bases are TGCAGCGTTGAGTTGGTAGAAGATACGCAGTATTTT.

The V call is TRBV5-5, the J call TRBJ1-4, with unresolved D. The length of the CDR3 is 15 residues. The germline V gene encodes CDR1 SGHKS and CDR2 YYEKEE (reference sequence). Trimming cost V 6 bases and J 4 bases, with 16 bases left between them. CDR3 in amino acids: CASTPLGSVNEKLFF. The CDR3 DNA is TGTGCCAGCACCCCCCTGGGGTCAGTTAATGAAAAACTGTTTTTT.

With regard to this clonotype: At one end, the junction sequence differs from germline, possibly due to a read error. The chain uses TRBV12-3 or TRBV12-4 and TRBJ1-1; D gene unclear. The CDR3 runs to 17 residues. The CDR3 loop is CAGSFRLRVETNTEAFF. The CDR3 bases are TGTGCCGGCAGTTTTCGTCTGCGGGTCGAGACGAACACTGAAGCTTTCTTT.

This clonotype was detected many times. The chain links TRBV12-3 or TRBV12-4 to TRBJ2-7; perhaps TRBD1 as D (6 bases). Trimming took 3 bases from V and 4 from J, leaving 10 bases between them. The CDR3 is made up of 13 amino acids. CDR3 loop: CASSFRGGYEQYF. The CDR3 nucleotides read TGTGCCAGCAGTTTCAGGGGTGGGTACGAGCAGTACTTC.

The chain is built from TRBV12-3 or TRBV12-4 and TRBJ2-7; possible D gene TRBD2, 5 bases. Trimming removed 3 bases at V and 2 bases at J, with 11 bases between. The CDR3 contains 14 residues. In nucleotides, the CDR3 is TGTGCCAGCAGTTTGCCGGGGAGCACCTACGAGCAGTACTTC. Translating gives CASSLPGSTYEQYF.

This clonotype was observed many times. The V and J genes are TRBV28 and TRBJ1-5, with 8 bases matching TRBD1. The CDR3 extends over 16 amino acids. CDR1 MDHEN and CDR2 SYDVKM come from the germline V gene. The V segment lost 6 bases and the J segment 2 bases; nucleotides outside the gene matches: 9. DNA for the CDR3: TGTGCCAGCAGGGCGCAGGGGGCGTCGGGCAATCAGCCCCAGCATTTT. This codes for CASRAQGASGNQPQHF.

This clonotype has a single count. The gene calls are TRBV11-2 and TRBJ1-6; 9 bases align to TRBD1. The CDR3 consists of 15 residues. V was clipped by 6 bases and J by 6 bases; unmatched bases: 6. Germline V lookup: CDR1 SGHAT, CDR2 FQNNGV. CDR3 DNA sequence: TGTGCCAGCAGACCATCGGGACAGGGTAATTCACCCCTCCACTTT. Translating gives CASRPSGQGNSPLHF.

This clonotype was recorded at least ten times. The chain recombines TRBV7-2 with TRBJ2-7; 10 bases are shared with TRBD2. V was pared by 1 base and J by 3 bases, with 6 bases of the junction left unmatched. The CDR3 is 16 residues long. The germline V gene encodes CDR1 SGHTA and CDR2 FQGNSA. CDR3 sequence (DNA): TGTGCCAGCAGCTTAGATGCGACTAGCGGGTTCTACGAGCAGTACTTC. Its protein is CASSLDATSGFYEQYF.

This clonotype was recorded at least ten times. This sequence joins TRBV12-3 or TRBV12-4 and TRBJ2-7; D ambiguous. Trimming removed 2 bases at V and 2 bases at J, with 7 bases between. The CDR3 spans 13 residues. The chain's CDR3 is CASSLNGPYEQYF. The CDR3, as DNA: TGTGCCAGCAGTTTAAACGGCCCCTACGAGCAGTACTTC.

The chain employs TRBV4-1 and TRBJ2-7; D remains unclear. CDR3 length: 14 residues. V was shortened by 0 bases and J by 4 bases, with 10 bases between the two germline ends. Germline V CDR1 and CDR2: MGHRA, YSYEKL. CDR3 sequence: CASSQDRNEYEQYF. The CDR3 DNA follows: TGCGCCAGCAGCCAAGATAGGAATGAGTACGAGCAGTACTTC.

The chain has TRBV27 and TRBJ1-3; unclear D gene. V was trimmed by 0 bases and J by 1 base, leaving 7 bases between them. CDR1 and CDR2 from the germline V gene are MNHEY and SMNVEV (reference sequence). The length of the CDR3 is 15 residues. CDR3 in DNA: TGTGCCAGCAGTTTATCGGTAGGGTCTGGAAACACCATATATTTT. Its protein is CASSLSVGSGNTIYF.

J is TRBJ1-1 and V is TRBV6-1, with 7 positions matching TRBD1. The CDR3 is 15 amino acids. Germline CDR1 reads MNHNS; CDR2 reads SASEGT. The junction had 7 bases not matched to a gene; V was cut back by 6 bases and J by 0 bases. In nucleotides, the CDR3 is TGTGCCAGCAGCCCCTTCCAGGGGGTGAACACTGAAGCTTTCTTT. It yields the protein CASSPFQGVNTEAFF.

This clonotype was picked up many times. V is TRBV7-3 and J is TRBJ2-3; weak D call: TRBD2 (6 bases). Per germline, CDR1 SGHTA and CDR2 FQGTGA. Trimming shortened V by 4 bases and J by 2 bases, and 10 bases separated the two germline ends. CDR3 length: 14 amino acids. The chain's CDR3 is CASSSAGLTDTQYF. The CDR3 DNA reads TGTGCCAGCAGCTCGGCGGGACTCACAGATACGCAGTATTTT.

This clonotype occurred many times. The rearrangement links TRBV7-8 to TRBJ2-1; the match to TRBD1 covers 9 bases. V lost 5 bases to trimming and J lost 3 bases; unmatched junction nucleotides: 8. The CDR3 has 16 amino acids. Germline loops: CDR1 SGHVS, CDR2 FQNEAQ. CDR3 bases: TGTGCCAGCAGCGTAACCGGACAGGGGATCTACAATGAGCAGTTCTTC. This encodes CASSVTGQGIYNEQFF. Together with reference TRBV7-8 and TRBJ2-1, the CDR3 gives the full variable domain: GAGVSQSPRYKVAKRGQDVALRCDPISGHVSLFWYQQALGQGPEFLTYFQNEAQLDKSGLPSDRFFAERPEGSVSTLKIQRTQQEDSAVYLCASSVTGQGIYNEQFFGPGTRLTVL.

This clonotype showed up many times. The chain uses TRBV2 and TRBJ2-7, with TRBD1 matching over 7 bases. With V trimmed by 9 bases and J by 2 bases, 4 bases remained unmatched. CDR1 SNHLY and CDR2 FYNNEI come from the germline V gene. CDR3 length equals 12 residues. CDR3 sequence (DNA): TGTGCCAGGGGGACAGATGCCTACGAGCAGTACTTC. Translation: CARGTDAYEQYF.